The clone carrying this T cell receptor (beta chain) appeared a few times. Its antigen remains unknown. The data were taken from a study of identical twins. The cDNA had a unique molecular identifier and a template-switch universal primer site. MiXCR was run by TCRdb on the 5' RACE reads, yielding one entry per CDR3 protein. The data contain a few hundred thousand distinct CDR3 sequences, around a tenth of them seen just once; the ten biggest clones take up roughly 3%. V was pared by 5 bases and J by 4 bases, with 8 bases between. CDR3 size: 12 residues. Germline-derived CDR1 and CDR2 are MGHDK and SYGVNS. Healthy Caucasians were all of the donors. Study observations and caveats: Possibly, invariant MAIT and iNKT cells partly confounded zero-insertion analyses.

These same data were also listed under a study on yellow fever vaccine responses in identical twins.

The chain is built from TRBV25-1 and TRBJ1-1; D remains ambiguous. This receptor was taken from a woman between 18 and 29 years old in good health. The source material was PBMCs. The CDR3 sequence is CASSITSTEAFF. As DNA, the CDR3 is TGTGCCAGCAGTATAACAAGCACTGAAGCTTTCTTT. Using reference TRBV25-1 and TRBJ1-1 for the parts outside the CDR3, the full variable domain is EADIYQTPRYLVIGTGKKITLECSQTMGHDKMYWYQQDPGMELHLIHYSYGVNSTEKGDLSSESTVSRIRTEHFPLTLESARPSHTSQYLCASSITSTEAFFGQGTRLTVV.